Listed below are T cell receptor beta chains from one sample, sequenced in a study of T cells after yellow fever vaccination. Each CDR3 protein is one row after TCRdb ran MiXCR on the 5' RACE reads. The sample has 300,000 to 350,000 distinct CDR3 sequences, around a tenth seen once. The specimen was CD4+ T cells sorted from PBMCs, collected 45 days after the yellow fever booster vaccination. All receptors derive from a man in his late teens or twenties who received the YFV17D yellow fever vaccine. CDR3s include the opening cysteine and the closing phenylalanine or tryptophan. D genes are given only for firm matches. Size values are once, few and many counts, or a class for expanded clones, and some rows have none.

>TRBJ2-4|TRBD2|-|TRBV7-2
CASSLGSGGPENIQYF
TGTGCCAGCAGCTTAGGGTCGGGGGGGCCGGAAAACATTCAGTACTTC
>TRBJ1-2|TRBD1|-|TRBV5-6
CASSFPGQGRGGYTF
TGTGCCAGCAGCTTCCCGGGACAGGGGCGGGGAGGCTACACCTTC
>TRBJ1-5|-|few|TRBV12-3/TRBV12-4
CASGTRTNQPQHF
TGTGCCAGCGGGACCCGAACGAATCAGCCCCAGCATTTT
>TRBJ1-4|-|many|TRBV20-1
CSARDQLETDPSRRLFF
TGCAGTGCTAGAGATCAACTAGAGACAGACCCTTCTAGGCGACTGTTTTTT
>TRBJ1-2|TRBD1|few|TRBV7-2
CASSLYRGKSGYTF
TGTGCCAGCAGCTTATACAGGGGCAAGAGTGGCTACACCTTC
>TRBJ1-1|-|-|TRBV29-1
CSVVSLLNTEAFF
TGCAGCGTCGTCTCGTTGTTGAACACTGAAGCTTTCTTT
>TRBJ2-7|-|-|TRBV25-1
CASSHDSYEQYF
TGTGCCAGCAGTCACGACTCCTACGAGCAGTACTTC
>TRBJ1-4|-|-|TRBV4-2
CASSQGQGYEKLFF
TGTGCCAGCAGCCAGGGGCAGGGGTACGAAAAACTGTTTTTT
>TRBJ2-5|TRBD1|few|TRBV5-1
CASSLGTGAETQYF
TGCGCCAGCAGCTTGGGGACAGGCGCGGAGACCCAGTACTTC
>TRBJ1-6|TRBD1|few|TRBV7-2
CASSVGTVNSPLHF
TGTGCCAGCAGCGTCGGGACAGTTAATTCACCCCTCCACTTT
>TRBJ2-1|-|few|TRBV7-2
CASSSSRASNEQFF
TGTGCCAGCAGCTCATCCAGGGCTAGCAATGAGCAGTTCTTC
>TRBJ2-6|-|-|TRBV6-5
CASSPDTLSGANVLTF
TGTGCCAGCAGCCCGGACACACTCTCTGGGGCCAACGTCCTGACTTTC
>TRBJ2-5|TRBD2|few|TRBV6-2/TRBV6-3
CASSPSGGFETQYF
TGTGCCAGCAGCCCTAGCGGGGGGTTCGAGACCCAGTACTTC
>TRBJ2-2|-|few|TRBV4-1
CASSQDSRDAGELFF
TGCGCCAGCAGCCAAGATTCCAGGGATGCCGGGGAGCTGTTTTTT
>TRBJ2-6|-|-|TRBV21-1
CASARQDANVLTF
TGTGCCAGCGCCAGACAGGATGCTAACGTCCTGACTTTC
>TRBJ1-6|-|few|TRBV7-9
CASSPPDKFFLHF
TGTGCCAGCAGCCCTCCCGACAAATTTTTCCTCCACTTT
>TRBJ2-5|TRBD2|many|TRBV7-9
CASKSSGYQETQYF
TGTGCCAGCAAATCTAGCGGGTACCAAGAGACCCAGTACTTC
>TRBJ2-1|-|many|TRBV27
CASSSLGLEEQFF
TGTGCCAGCAGTTCCTTAGGGCTAGAAGAGCAGTTCTTC
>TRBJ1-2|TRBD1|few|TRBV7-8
CASSLIDRGYGYTF
TGTGCCAGCAGCCTAATCGACAGGGGCTATGGCTACACCTTC
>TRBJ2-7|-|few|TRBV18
CASSPPGRSSYEQYF
TGTGCCAGCTCCCCCCCCGGGCGGAGCTCCTACGAGCAGTACTTC
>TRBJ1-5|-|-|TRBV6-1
CASSGWVGNNQPQHF
TGTGCCAGCAGTGGCTGGGTCGGGAACAATCAGCCCCAGCATTTT
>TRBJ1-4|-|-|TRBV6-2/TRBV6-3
CASSAGAANEKLFF
TGTGCCAGCAGTGCGGGGGCCGCTAATGAAAAACTGTTTTTT
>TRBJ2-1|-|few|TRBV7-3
CASSSYGNEQFF
TGTGCCAGCAGCTCGTATGGGAATGAGCAGTTCTTC
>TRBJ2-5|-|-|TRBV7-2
CASSKMRRETQYF
TGTGCCAGCAGCAAGATGAGGAGGGAGACCCAGTACTTC
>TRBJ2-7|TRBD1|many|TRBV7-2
CASSLRQGEYEQYF
TGTGCCAGCAGCCTCCGACAGGGAGAGTACGAGCAGTACTTC
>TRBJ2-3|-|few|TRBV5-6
CASSLLGSGSTDTQYF
TGTGCCAGCAGCTTGTTGGGGAGCGGAAGCACAGATACGCAGTATTTT
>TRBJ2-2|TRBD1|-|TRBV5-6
CASSPLQGDTGELFF
TGTGCCAGCAGCCCTCTCCAGGGGGACACCGGGGAGCTGTTTTTT
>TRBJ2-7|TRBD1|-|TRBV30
CAWSSQGYEQYF
TGTGCCTGGAGTTCACAGGGGTACGAGCAGTACTTC
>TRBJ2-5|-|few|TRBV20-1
CSAPGSQETQYF
TGCAGTGCTCCGGGCAGCCAAGAGACCCAGTACTTC
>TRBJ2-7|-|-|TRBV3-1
CASSQAPAGPYEQYF
TGTGCCAGCAGCCAAGCGCCGGCAGGCCCCTACGAGCAGTACTTC
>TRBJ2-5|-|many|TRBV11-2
CASSWADQETQYF
TGTGCCAGCAGCTGGGCAGACCAAGAGACCCAGTACTTC
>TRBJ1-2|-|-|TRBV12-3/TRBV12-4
CASSPIKGGYTF
TGTGCCAGCAGTCCCATTAAGGGTGGCTACACCTTC
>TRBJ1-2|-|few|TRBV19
CASSMKGVGYGYTF
TGTGCCAGTAGTATGAAGGGAGTGGGCTATGGCTACACCTTC
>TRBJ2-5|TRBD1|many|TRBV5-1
CASSFDRDTETQYF
TGCGCCAGCAGCTTCGACAGGGATACAGAGACCCAGTACTTC
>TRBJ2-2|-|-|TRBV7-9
CASSTPLGVNTGELFF
TGTGCCAGCAGCACCCCTCTGGGAGTCAACACCGGGGAGCTGTTTTTT
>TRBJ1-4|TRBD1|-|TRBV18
CASSPDREKLFF
TGTGCCAGCTCACCGGACAGGGAAAAACTGTTTTTT
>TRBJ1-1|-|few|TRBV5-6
CASSLTPRDTEAFF
TGTGCCAGCAGCTTAACCCCGAGGGACACTGAAGCTTTCTTT
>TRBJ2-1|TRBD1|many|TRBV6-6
CASKDRGAINEQFF
TGTGCCAGCAAGGACAGGGGGGCCATCAATGAGCAGTTCTTC
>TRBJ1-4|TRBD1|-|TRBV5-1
CASSSRGGGEKLFF
TGCGCCAGCAGCTCCAGGGGGGGTGGAGAAAAACTGTTTTTT
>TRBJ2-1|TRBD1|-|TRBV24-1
CATSDFGTGGSGEQFF
TGTGCCACCAGTGATTTCGGGACAGGGGGCTCGGGTGAGCAGTTCTTC
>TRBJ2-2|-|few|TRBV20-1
CSAPRQETGELFF
TGCAGTGCACCCCGACAGGAGACCGGGGAGCTGTTTTTT
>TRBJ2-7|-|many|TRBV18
CASSLSSSYEQYF
TGTGCCAGCTCACTGTCTAGCTCCTACGAGCAGTACTTC
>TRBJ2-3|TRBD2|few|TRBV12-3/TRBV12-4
CASRIAGGADTQYF
TGTGCCAGCAGGATAGCGGGGGGGGCAGATACGCAGTATTTT
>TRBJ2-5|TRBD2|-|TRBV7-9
CASSFQTSELQTQYF
TGTGCCAGCAGCTTCCAGACTAGCGAGTTACAGACCCAGTACTTC
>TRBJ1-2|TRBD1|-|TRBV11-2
CASSFDRGHGYTF
TGTGCCAGCAGTTTTGACAGGGGCCATGGCTACACCTTC
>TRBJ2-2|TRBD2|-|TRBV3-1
CASSPRTSGGNTGELFF
TGTGCCAGCAGCCCCCGGACTAGCGGGGGGAACACCGGGGAGCTGTTTTTT
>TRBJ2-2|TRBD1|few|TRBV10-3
CAISGAGGTSDTGELFF
TGTGCCATCAGTGGGGCAGGGGGAACATCGGACACCGGGGAGCTGTTTTTT
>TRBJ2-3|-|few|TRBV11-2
CASRTGFSTDTQYF
TGTGCCAGCAGAACCGGGTTCTCCACAGATACGCAGTATTTT
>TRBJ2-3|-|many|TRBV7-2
CASSAQSDTQYF
TGTGCCAGCAGCGCCCAATCAGATACGCAGTATTTT
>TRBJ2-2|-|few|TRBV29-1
CSVEDSRVENTGELFF
TGCAGCGTTGAAGACTCCAGGGTGGAAAACACCGGGGAGCTGTTTTTT
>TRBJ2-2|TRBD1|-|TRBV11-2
CASRQGTGGYGELFF
TGTGCCAGCAGACAAGGGACAGGGGGCTACGGGGAGCTGTTTTTT
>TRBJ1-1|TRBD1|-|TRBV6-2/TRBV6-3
CASSYSGVSDRAYTEAFF
TGTGCCAGCAGTTACTCGGGAGTTTCTGACAGGGCATACACTGAAGCTTTCTTT
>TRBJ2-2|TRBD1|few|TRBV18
CASDPGQGFGELFF
TGTGCCAGCGATCCGGGACAGGGCTTCGGGGAGCTGTTTTTT
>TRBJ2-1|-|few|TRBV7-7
CASSPLGGIGNEQFF
TGTGCCAGCAGCCCCCTAGGGGGAATCGGCAATGAGCAGTTCTTC